These 31 T cell receptor beta chains share one sample of origin, sequenced in a study of tumor and adjacent non-tumor tissue in lung cancer. The template was RNA from unsorted bulk tissue. A modified ARM-PCR protocol with three rounds of nested PCR amplified TCRbeta. TCRdb reprocessed the multiplex PCR reads via MiXCR and lists one record per CDR3 protein. This sample has approximately 120,000 distinct CDR3 sequences, with roughly 74% found just once. The source material was lung tumor tissue. Source of these receptors: an older woman with non-small cell lung cancer.

A note on this clonotype: The junction does not match germline at one end; this may be a read error. The chain carries TRBV20-1 and TRBJ2-1; 8 nucleotides line up with TRBD2. This CDR3 contains 15 residues. Germline lookup yields CDR1 DFQATT and CDR2 SNEGSKA (reference sequence). The CDR3 spells CSVRIAGSSYNEQLF. The CDR3 DNA is TGCAGTGTCAGGATAGCGGGGAGCTCCTACAATGAGCAGCTCTTC.

In regard to this clonotype: Given a much more abundant clone one base away, this may be a read error. The chain joins TRBV6-2 or TRBV6-3 to TRBJ1-1; D uncertain. The CDR3 is 13 amino acids. The V gene lost 4 bases and the J gene lost 7 bases, with 13 bases spanning the gap. The germline V gene has CDR1 MNHEY and CDR2 SVGEGT. The CDR3 DNA reads TGTGCCAGCAGTTTAGTAGGGTGGAATGAAGCTTTCTTT. It translates to CASSLVGWNEAFF.

J is TRBJ1-5 and V is TRBV6-6, with 8 bases that match TRBD1. From germline, CDR1 is MNHNY and CDR2 SVGAGI (reference sequence). J was trimmed by 10 bases and V by 7 bases; bases with no gene match: 12. The CDR3 totals 14 residues. The CDR3 spells CASTLDRGGQPQHF. CDR3 bases: TGTGCCAGCACCCTCGACAGGGGCGGTCAACCCCAGCATTTT.

The sample holds a few counts of this clonotype. The germline gene is not matched at one end of the junction; a read error may be the cause. The chain recombines TRBV11-2 with TRBJ1-5; 9 bases align to TRBD1. From germline, CDR1 is SGHAT and CDR2 FQNNGV. This CDR3 comprises 13 residues. The CDR3, as DNA: TGTGCCAGTTCCCTGGACAGGGGTCAGCCCCACCATTTT. Translating gives CASSLDRGQPHHF.

To note about this clonotype: With a much larger clone just one base away, this may be a read error. The chain carries TRBV5-5 and TRBJ1-1; D not certain. The germline gives CDR1 SGHKS, CDR2 YYEKEE (reference sequence). The CDR3 contains 16 residues. In DNA, the CDR3 is TGTGCCAGCAGCTTGAGGTCCGACCCTGAGCGCACTGAAGCTTTGTTT. Translating gives CASSLRSDPERTEALF. Combining the CDR3 with reference TRBV5-5 and TRBJ1-1 gives the whole variable domain DAGVTQSPTHLIKTRGQQVTLRCSPISGHKSVSWYQQVLGQGPQFIFQYYEKEERGRGNFPDRFSARQFPNYSSELNVNALLLGDSALYLCASSLRSDPERTEALFGQGTRLTVV.

As to this clonotype: Sequence at one end of the junction differs from germline and may be a read error. The chain is built from TRBV4-1 and TRBJ2-1, with TRBD2 matching over 10 bases. The CDR3 contains 16 residues. Looked up from germline, CDR1 is MGHRA and CDR2 is YSYEKL. CDR3 DNA sequence: TGCGCCAGCAGCCCCCTAATGAGCGGGGGGGCTGTGGAGCATCTCTTC. Amino acids: CASSPLMSGGAVEHLF.

Note on this clonotype: Germline is not matched at one junction end, which may reflect a read error. The genes are TRBV28 and TRBJ2-5; D not certain. The CDR3 is 11 residues long. Germline CDR1 reads MDHEN; CDR2 reads SYDVKM. The CDR3 DNA is TGTGCCAGAAGTTTTGGGGAGACCCAGTACTTC. It is translated as CARSFGETQYF.

Comments on this clonotype: One end of the junction does not line up with germline, which may come from a read error. This sequence joins TRBV11-2 and TRBJ2-3; D could derive from TRBD1 or TRBD2 (5 bases each). Germline V gene sequence: CDR1 SGHAT, CDR2 FQNNGV. The CDR3 is 15 residues long. The CDR3 coding sequence is TGTGCCAGTAGCACCACCGGGACGGCCACAGAAACGCACTATTTT. Protein: CASSTTGTATETHYF. Together with reference TRBV11-2 and TRBJ2-3, the CDR3 gives the full variable domain: EAGVAQSPRYKIIEKRQSVAFWCNPISGHATLYWYQQILGQGPKLLIQFQNNGVVDDSQLPKDRFSAERLKGVDSTLKIQPAKLEDSAVYLCASSTTGTATETHYFGPGTRLTVL.

Regarding this clonotype: Because the CDR3 is missing its conserved closing phenylalanine or tryptophan, this is likely a read error. V and J are TRBV10-3 and TRBJ1-4, with D maybe TRBD1 (5 bases). CDR1 is ENHRY and CDR2 is SYGVKD in the germline V gene. The CDR3 runs 15 residues. The CDR3 nucleotides are TGTGCCATCAGTGGTGGCGGGGGGACTAGTGAAAAACTGTTTTCT. It translates to CAISGGGGTSEKLFS.

Comment on this clonotype: A read error is possible here, since a much larger clone lies one base away. The V and J genes are TRBV4-1 and TRBJ1-3; no clear D. The CDR3 has 14 amino acids. Trimming shortened V by 6 bases and J by 1 base, and 10 bases separated the two germline ends. CDR1 is MGHRA, CDR2 YSYEKL, per germline. The CDR3 coding sequence is TGCGCCAGCAGGCCGCGAAGTTCTGGAAACACCATATATTTT. This codes for CASRPRSSGNTIYF.

Turning to this clonotype: One junction end does not reproduce the germline sequence, and a read error may be involved. V and J are TRBV20-1 and TRBJ1-1; D perhaps matches TRBD1 (5 bases). The V gene's germline CDR1 is DFQATT and CDR2 SNEGSKA (reference sequence). The CDR3 spans 15 residues. The chain's CDR3 is CNARDFRASNTEAFF. The DNA of the CDR3 is TGCAATGCTAGAGACTTCAGGGCCTCGAACACTGAAGCTTTCTTT.

As concerns this clonotype: This may come from a read error, since a much larger clone is one base off. The rearrangement joins TRBV12-3 or TRBV12-4 to TRBJ1-1; 8 bases are shared with TRBD1. The J segment lost 9 bases and the V segment lost 6 bases, leaving 12 bases of the junction unmatched. The CDR3 is 14 residues long. DNA for the CDR3: TGTGCCAGCAGATTCGGGGATGGACAGGGAAAAGCTTTCTTT. Protein sequence: CASRFGDGQGKAFF.

The sample holds a few counts of this clonotype. This may be a read error: a much more frequent sequence differs by one nucleotide. CDR3 sequence: CASIIQTSYEQYF. CDR3 nucleotide sequence: TGTGCCAGTATTATACAAACTAGCTACGAGCAGTACTTC. The gene calls are TRBV19 and TRBJ2-7; possible D gene TRBD2, 5 bases. Germline CDR1 reads LNHDA; CDR2 reads SQIVND (reference sequence). This CDR3 region has 13 residues.

As to this clonotype: A much larger clone lies one base from this, so it may be a read error. The chain carries TRBV20-1 and TRBJ2-3; no clear D. This CDR3 is 13 amino acids long. Deletions cut 3 bases from V and 6 bases from J, with 13 bases between. Germline CDR1 DFQATT, CDR2 SNEGSKA (reference sequence). CDR3 sequence: CSASERWDDTQYF. The CDR3 DNA reads as TGCAGTGCTAGTGAGAGGTGGGATGATACGCAGTATTTT.

The V and J genes are TRBV4-3 and TRBJ2-2; TRBD2 matches 7 bases. The ends lost 7 bases at V and 7 bases at J; junction bases unmatched: 15. CDR3 length: 16 residues. Looked up from germline, CDR1 is LGHNA and CDR2 is YSLEER. CDR3 amino acids: CASIPTRGGAGGELFF. The CDR3 DNA reads TGCGCCAGCATCCCCACCCGGGGAGGGGCTGGCGGGGAGCTGTTTTTT.

About this clonotype itself: The junction does not match germline at one end; this may be a read error. This sequence joins TRBV11-3 and TRBJ1-6; D perhaps matches TRBD1 (6 bases). This CDR3 spans 15 amino acids. CDR1 is SGHNT and CDR2 is YENEEA in the germline V gene. The chain's CDR3 is CASSLKDRYNSPLYF. Written as DNA, the CDR3 is TGTGCCAGCAGCTTGAAGGACAGATATAATTCACCCCTCTACTTT.

In the case of this clonotype: A much larger clone lies one base from this, so it may be a read error. The rearrangement uses TRBV6-2 or TRBV6-3 and TRBJ2-7, with D tentatively TRBD1 (6 bases). CDR3 length: 13 residues. Germline V gene lookup returns CDR1 MNHEY and CDR2 SVGEGT. With 7 bases removed from V and 3 bases from J, the gap between germline ends came to 13 bases. As DNA, the CDR3 is TGTGCCAGCACCCTGGGACATGGCTACGAGCAGTACTTC. As protein: CASTLGHGYEQYF.

V and J are TRBV11-3 and TRBJ2-5; D unresolved. The germline CDR1 and CDR2 sequences are SGHNT and YENEEA. The CDR3 loop spans 11 amino acids. Trimming took 4 bases from V and 5 from J, leaving 5 bases between them. The CDR3 DNA sequence: TGTGCCAGCAGCTCATCTGAGACCCAGTACTTC. Protein sequence: CASSSSETQYF.

As concerns this clonotype: Here the CDR3 omits its conserved ending phenylalanine or tryptophan, so a read error is the likely source. The gene calls are TRBV11-2 and TRBJ2-1; D is tentatively TRBD1 or TRBD2 (5 bases each). The CDR3 consists of 16 residues. V lost 6 bases and J lost 5, with 20 bases in between. The germline V gene has CDR1 SGHAT and CDR2 FQNNGV. The CDR3 reads CASSPIKGELNNEQFL. CDR3 coding DNA: TGTGCCAGCAGTCCGATTAAAGGGGAGCTAAACAATGAGCAGTTCCTC.

On this clonotype: The CDR3 ends on some other residue instead of the conserved phenylalanine or tryptophan, so this is likely a read error. The gene calls are TRBV11-1 and TRBJ2-2; possibly TRBD1 for D (6 bases). In germline, CDR1 is SGHAT, CDR2 FQDESV (reference sequence). The CDR3 has 14 residues. Trimming shortened V by 3 bases and J by 7 bases, and 12 bases separated the two germline ends. CDR3 sequence reads: CASSLEQGIGELFS. The DNA of the CDR3 is TGTGCCAGCAGCTTGGAACAGGGTATCGGGGAGCTGTTTTCT.

Concerning this clonotype: A much larger clone differs from this one at a single base, so this may be a read error. The chain uses TRBV6-5 and TRBJ1-1; D remains ambiguous. Germline V gene sequence: CDR1 MNHEY, CDR2 SVGAGI. This CDR3 contains 13 residues. V was clipped by 4 bases and J by 5 bases, with 11 bases between them. The CDR3 region is CASSLTLATEAFF. The CDR3 DNA reads TGTGCCAGCAGTTTGACATTGGCAACTGAAGCTTTCTTT.

Only a few counts were recorded for this clonotype. The V gene is TRBV30, the J gene TRBJ2-1, with 11 positions matching TRBD2. CDR1 is GTSNPN and CDR2 is SVGIG in the germline V gene (reference sequence). The CDR3 has 14 residues. V shed 5 bases and J 10 bases; nucleotides not matched to a gene: 10. The DNA of the CDR3 is TGTGCCTGGCAGACTAGCGGGACCCTTGGGGAGCAGTTCTTC. As protein: CAWQTSGTLGEQFF. Supplemented by reference TRBV30 and TRBJ2-1, the full variable domain reads SQTIHQWPATLVQPVGSPLSLECTVEGTSNPNLYWYRQAAGRGLQLLFYSVGIGQISSEVPQNLSASRPQDRQFILSSKKLLLSDSGFYLCAWQTSGTLGEQFFGPGTRLTVL.

Comment on this clonotype: Being one base from a much bigger clone, this may be a read error. This CDR3 reads CASSFYDRNQPQHF. In DNA, the CDR3 is TGTGCCAGCAGTTTTTACGACCGCAATCAGCCCCAGCATTTT. The chain combines TRBV12-3 or TRBV12-4 with TRBJ1-5; D gene uncertain. Trimming stripped 3 bases from V and 2 bases from J, with 8 bases between. This CDR3 spans 14 amino acids.

The gene calls are TRBV6-5 and TRBJ1-2, with 10 nucleotides matching TRBD1. V shed 5 bases, J shed 4 bases, and the junction held 7 bases outside the gene matches. The CDR3 is 15 amino acids. The germline gives CDR1 MNHEY, CDR2 SVGAGI. The CDR3 nucleotides read TGTGCCAGCAGTCTTGGGACAGGGGTAGCCTATGGCTACACCTTC. It encodes CASSLGTGVAYGYTF.

As for this clonotype: Possible read error: a much larger clone is one base away. The chain carries TRBV10-1 and TRBJ1-5, with TRBD1 matching over 7 bases. The V gene end was trimmed by 2 bases and the J gene end by 10 bases; junction bases not matched to a gene: 5. Germline V lookup: CDR1 WNHNN, CDR2 SYGVQD (reference sequence). This CDR3 is 13 amino acids long. The CDR3 reads CASSEGTELPQHF. CDR3 bases: TGCGCCAGCAGTGAGGGGACAGAGCTTCCCCAGCATTTT.

Notes on this clonotype: This clone may be a read error of a much larger clone one base away. The chain carries TRBV6-2 or TRBV6-3 and TRBJ1-1; D not certain. Deletions cut 3 bases from V and 4 bases from J, with 9 bases between. The CDR3 sequence is 13 residues long. In germline, CDR1 is MNHEY, CDR2 SVGEGT. This CDR3 reads CASSYVLGTEAFF. The CDR3 region has the DNA TGTGCCAGCAGTTATGTATTAGGCACTGAAGCTTTCTTT.

A word on this clonotype: Relative to the germline gene, one junction end is altered; a read error may explain this. The chain recombines TRBV4-1 with TRBJ2-5, with D perhaps TRBD1 (7 bases). The CDR3 extends over 17 amino acids. Germline CDR1 is MGHRA and CDR2 is YSYEKL. Written as DNA, the CDR3 is TGCGCCAGCACCCAAGATAGGGCAGGGGGGCTGCTCGAGACCCAGTACTTC. This sequence encodes CASTQDRAGGLLETQYF.

Worth noting for this clonotype: Sequence at one end of the junction differs from germline and may be a read error. The chain joins TRBV4-3 to TRBJ2-3, with 7 bases fitting TRBD2. Germline CDR1 is LGHNA and CDR2 is YSLEER. The CDR3 loop spans 15 amino acids. The CDR3 region has the DNA TGCACCAGCAGCCAAGGGAGGGCGAGGGGAGATACGCAGTATTTT. This codes for CTSSQGRARGDTQYF.

This chain uses TRBV5-5 with TRBJ1-2, with 8 positions matching TRBD1. Germline CDR1 SGHKS, CDR2 YYEKEE (reference sequence). Losses at the gene ends were 6 bases for V and 4 bases for J; bases not matched to a gene: 11. This CDR3 has 15 amino acids. The CDR3 spells CASIQTGDLSYGYTF. Written as DNA, the CDR3 is TGTGCCAGCATCCAGACAGGGGACCTCTCCTATGGCTACACCTTC.

This clonotype was seen a single time. The junction and the germline gene differ at one end; a read error may be behind it. This chain uses TRBV6-2 or TRBV6-3 with TRBJ2-1, with D possibly matching TRBD2 (8 bases). The germline gives CDR1 MNHEY, CDR2 SVGEGT. The CDR3 totals 17 residues. This chain's CDR3 is CASLQIRLARGRNEKFF. The CDR3 DNA is TGTGCCAGCCTCCAGATTCGACTAGCGAGGGGGCGCAATGAGAAGTTCTTC.

The V and J genes are TRBV29-1 and TRBJ2-1; D is unresolved. Deletions cut 3 bases from V and 6 bases from J, with 12 bases between. The CDR3 consists of 13 residues. Germline V gives CDR1 SQVTM, CDR2 ANQGSEA. The CDR3 loop is CSVDGVSGNEQFF. Here the CDR3 DNA reads TGCAGCGTTGATGGGGTGAGTGGCAATGAGCAGTTCTTC.